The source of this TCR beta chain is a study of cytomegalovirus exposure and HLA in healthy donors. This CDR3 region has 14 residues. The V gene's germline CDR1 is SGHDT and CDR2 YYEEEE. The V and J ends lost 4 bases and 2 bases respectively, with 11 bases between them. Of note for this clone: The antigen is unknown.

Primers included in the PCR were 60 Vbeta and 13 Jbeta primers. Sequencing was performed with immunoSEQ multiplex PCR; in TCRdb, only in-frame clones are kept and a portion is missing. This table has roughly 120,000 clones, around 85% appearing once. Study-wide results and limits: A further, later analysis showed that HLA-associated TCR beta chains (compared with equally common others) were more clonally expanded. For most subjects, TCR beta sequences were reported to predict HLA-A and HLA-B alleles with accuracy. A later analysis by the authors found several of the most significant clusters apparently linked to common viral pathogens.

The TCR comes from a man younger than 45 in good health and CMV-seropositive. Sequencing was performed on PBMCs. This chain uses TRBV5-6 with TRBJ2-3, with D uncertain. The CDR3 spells CASSPRGFTDTQYF. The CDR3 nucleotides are TGTGCCAGCAGCCCCCGAGGTTTCACAGATACGCAGTATTTT.